This entry concerns a single TCR beta chain. The ends lost 2 bases at V and 5 bases at J; junction bases unmatched: 5. Germline V CDR1 and CDR2: SGHTS, YDEGEE. The CDR3 extends over 15 amino acids. In the original processing: Nucleated cell number was recorded as an estimate derived from reference gene primer amplification. The protocol was immunoSEQ multiplex PCR, while the TCRdb copy is restricted to in-frame clones and leaves out a portion. V and J calls and clone size come straight from that table; D and trimming were deduced from the DNA. The sample includes approximately 61,000 clones, just under 85% of them seen just once. These data are taken from a study of blood T cell repertoires in COVID-19. Study-level background: PBMCs, B-cell-depleted T cells, or T cells provided the cDNA or gDNA that made up the material.

This clonotype originated in a man between 65 and 85 years old with acute or convalescent COVID-19. Sequencing input: peripheral blood. J is TRBJ1-5 and V is TRBV5-8, with 9 bases identical to TRBD1. Written as DNA, the CDR3 is TGTGCCAGCAGCTTAATCACAGGGGGCGATCAGCCCCAGCATTTT. Its translation is CASSLITGGDQPQHF.